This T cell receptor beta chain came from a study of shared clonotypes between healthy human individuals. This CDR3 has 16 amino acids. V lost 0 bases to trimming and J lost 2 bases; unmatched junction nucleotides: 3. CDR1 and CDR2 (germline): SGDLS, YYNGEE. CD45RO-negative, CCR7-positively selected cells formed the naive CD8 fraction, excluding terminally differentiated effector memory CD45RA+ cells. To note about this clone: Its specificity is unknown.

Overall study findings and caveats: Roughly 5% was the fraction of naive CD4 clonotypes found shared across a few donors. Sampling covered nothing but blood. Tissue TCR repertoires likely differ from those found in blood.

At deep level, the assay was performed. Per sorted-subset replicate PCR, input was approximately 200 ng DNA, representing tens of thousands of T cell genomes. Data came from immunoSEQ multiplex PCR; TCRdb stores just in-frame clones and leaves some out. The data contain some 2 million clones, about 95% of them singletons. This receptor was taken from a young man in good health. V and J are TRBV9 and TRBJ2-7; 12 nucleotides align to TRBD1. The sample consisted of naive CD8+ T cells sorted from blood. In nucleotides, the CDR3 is TGTGCCAGCAGCGTAGGGGGACAGGGGGCCGCCTACGAGCAGTACTTC. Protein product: CASSVGGQGAAYEQYF.